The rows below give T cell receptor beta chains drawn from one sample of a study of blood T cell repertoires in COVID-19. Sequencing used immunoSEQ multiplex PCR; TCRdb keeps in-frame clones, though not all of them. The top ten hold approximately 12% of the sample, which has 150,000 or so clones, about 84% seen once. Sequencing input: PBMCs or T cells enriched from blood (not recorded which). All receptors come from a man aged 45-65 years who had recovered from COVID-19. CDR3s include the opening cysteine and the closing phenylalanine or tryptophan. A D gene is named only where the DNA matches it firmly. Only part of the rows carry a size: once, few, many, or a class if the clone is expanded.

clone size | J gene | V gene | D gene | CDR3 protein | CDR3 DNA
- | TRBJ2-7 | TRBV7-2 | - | CASSLAYPGSYEQYF | TGTGCCAGCAGCTTAGCCTACCCGGGGTCCTACGAGCAGTACTTC
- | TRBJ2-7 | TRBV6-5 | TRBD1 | CASRQKPGQVYEQYF | TGTGCCAGCAGGCAAAAACCGGGACAGGTATACGAGCAGTACTTC
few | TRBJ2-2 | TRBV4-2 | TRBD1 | CASSQVGQGNTGELFF | TGTGCCAGCAGCCAAGTGGGACAGGGGAACACCGGGGAGCTGTTTTTT
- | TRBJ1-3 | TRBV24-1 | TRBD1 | CATGLGQDHASSGNTIYF | TGTGCCACCGGATTGGGACAGGACCACGCTAGCTCTGGAAACACCATATATTTT
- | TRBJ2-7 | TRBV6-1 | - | CASSEAERRQALWDEQYF | TGTGCCAGCAGTGAAGCGGAGAGGAGGCAGGCGCTCTGGGACGAGCAGTACTTC
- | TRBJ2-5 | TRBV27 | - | CASSLSAGKTQYF | TGTGCCAGCAGTTTATCGGCGGGGAAGACCCAGTACTTC
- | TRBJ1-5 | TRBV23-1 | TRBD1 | CASSPTGGRPQHF | TGCGCCAGCAGTCCGACAGGGGGCCGGCCCCAGCATTTT
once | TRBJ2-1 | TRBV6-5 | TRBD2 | CASRLAGTYNEQFF | TGTGCCAGCAGATTAGCGGGTACCTACAATGAGCAGTTCTTC
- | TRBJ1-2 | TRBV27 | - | CASSFRGLGGFYGYTF | TGTGCCAGCAGTTTTAGGGGCCTGGGGGGGTTCTATGGCTACACCTTC
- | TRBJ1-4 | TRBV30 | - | CAWSVPPRQGWEKLFF | TGTGCCTGGAGTGTACCCCCAAGGCAGGGCTGGGAAAAACTGTTTTTT
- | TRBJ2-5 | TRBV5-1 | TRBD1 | CASSIRYRGGETQYF | TGCGCCAGCAGCATACGTTACAGGGGTGGAGAGACCCAGTACTTC
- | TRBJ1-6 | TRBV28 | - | CASSYRNSPLHF | TGTGCCAGCAGCTACCGGAATTCACCCCTCCACTTT
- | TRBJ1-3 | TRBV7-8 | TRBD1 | CASSLSSTTGLPSSGNTIYF | TGTGCCAGCAGCTTAAGCTCAACGACAGGGCTCCCTAGCTCTGGAAACACCATATATTTT
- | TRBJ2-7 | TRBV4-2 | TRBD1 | CASSPKTGDYYEQYF | TGTGCCAGCAGCCCAAAGACAGGGGATTATTACGAGCAGTACTTC
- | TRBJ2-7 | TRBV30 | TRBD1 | CAWRYGTGFYEQYF | TGTGCCTGGAGGTACGGGACAGGGTTCTACGAGCAGTACTTC
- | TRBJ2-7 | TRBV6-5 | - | CASSLTGYEQYF | TGTGCCAGCAGTCTCACAGGGTACGAGCAGTACTTC
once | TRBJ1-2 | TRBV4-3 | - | CASSHSRTSGYGYTF | TGCGCCAGCAGCCACTCCCGGACTAGTGGATATGGCTACACCTTC
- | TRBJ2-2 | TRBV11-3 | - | CASTDRDGGTGELFF | TGTGCCAGCACCGACCGGGACGGGGGTACCGGGGAGCTGTTTTTT
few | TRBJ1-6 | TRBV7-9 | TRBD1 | CASRNTGQGNSPLHF | TGTGCCAGCAGAAACACGGGACAGGGAAATTCACCCCTCCACTTT
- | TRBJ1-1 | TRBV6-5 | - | CASSYTGLNTEAFF | TGTGCCAGCAGTTACACAGGGCTGAACACTGAAGCTTTCTTT
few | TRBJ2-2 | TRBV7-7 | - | CASSATSNTGELFF | TGTGCTAGCAGCGCTACTAGTAACACCGGGGAGCTGTTTTTT
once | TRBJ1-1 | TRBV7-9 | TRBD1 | CASSLAGGGGTEAFF | TGTGCCAGCAGCTTGGCAGGGGGTGGGGGCACTGAAGCTTTCTTT